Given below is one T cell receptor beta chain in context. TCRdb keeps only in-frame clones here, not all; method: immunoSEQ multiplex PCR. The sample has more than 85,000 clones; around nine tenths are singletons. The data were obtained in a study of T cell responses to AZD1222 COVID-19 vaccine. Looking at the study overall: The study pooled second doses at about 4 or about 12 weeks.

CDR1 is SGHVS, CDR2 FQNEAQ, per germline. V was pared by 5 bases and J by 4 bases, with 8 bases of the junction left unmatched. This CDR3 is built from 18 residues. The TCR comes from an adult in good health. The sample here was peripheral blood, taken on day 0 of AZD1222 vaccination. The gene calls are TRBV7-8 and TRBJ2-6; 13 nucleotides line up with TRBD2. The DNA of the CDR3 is TGTGCCAGCAGCGTTGGGACTAGCGGGATGAGCGGGGCCAACGTCCTGACTTTC. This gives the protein CASSVGTSGMSGANVLTF.